This TCR beta chain derives from a study of blood T cell repertoires in COVID-19. As for the study in general: The cDNA or gDNA used as material had been derived from T cells, B-cell-depleted T cells, or PBMCs.

Authors' methods: Reference gene primer amplification yielded estimated nucleated cell counts. Data came from immunoSEQ multiplex PCR; TCRdb stores just in-frame clones and leaves some out. The V and J calls and the clone size are those of that table, but D and trimming were determined from the DNA. The profile covers some 120,000 clones, with around four fifths appearing a single time and under 3% taken by the ten largest. The sequenced sample consisted of peripheral blood. The sequence derives from a man aged 25-45 years with acute or convalescent COVID-19.

The CDR3 DNA is TGTGCCAGCAGTTCTGGACAAGTGGGCGAGCAGTACTTC. Translating it yields CASSSGQVGEQYF. The V and J genes are TRBV6-5 and TRBJ2-7; the D gene is possibly TRBD1 (5 bases). Between the trimmed V and J ends, which lost 4 bases and 6 bases, there was a span of 13 bases. The length of the CDR3 is 13 residues. Germline lookup yields CDR1 MNHEY and CDR2 SVGAGI.